Listed below are T cell receptor beta chains from one sample, sequenced in a study of T-cell memory formation after mild COVID-19. Each CDR3 protein gets one entry after TCRdb re-called the 5' RACE reads with MiXCR. Of roughly 100,000 distinct CDR3 sequences listed, over 12% are singletons. Specimen: PBMCs or a T cell subset sorted from them (not recorded which). These TCRs come from a man aged 18 to 29 who had mild COVID-19 (a few samples of this study predate the infection). Cell type and time point are not known. CDR3s include the opening cysteine and the closing phenylalanine or tryptophan. The D gene is left open where the match is weak. Size is stated for part of the rows, as once, few or many counts, or as a class when the clone is expanded.

d_call,v_call,j_call,clone_size,cdr3_nt,cdr3_aa
TRBD2,TRBV7-7,TRBJ2-3,few,TGTGCTAGCAGCTCCCACGGGGGGTTCACAGATACGCAGTATTTT,CASSSHGGFTDTQYF
-,TRBV6-5,TRBJ1-5,few,TGTGCCAGCAGTTACGGGCAGGGGAACCAGCCCCAGCATTTT,CASSYGQGNQPQHF
-,TRBV11-2,TRBJ2-1,-,TGTGCCAGCAGACTGTACAATGAGCAGTTCTTC,CASRLYNEQFF
-,TRBV5-1,TRBJ1-4,-,TGCGCCAGCAGCGGGGGTGAAAAACTGTTTTTT,CASSGGEKLFF
TRBD1,TRBV19,TRBJ1-1,few,TGTGCCACCGCAACGGACAGGGCGGACACTGAAGCTTTCTTT,CATATDRADTEAFF
-,TRBV11-1,TRBJ2-3,few,TGTGCCAGCAACGAAAGGACTCGCACAGATACGCAGTATTTT,CASNERTRTDTQYF
-,TRBV5-1,TRBJ2-1,-,TGCGCCAGCACGCCCCCGGGCGGGGCGTACAATGAGCAGTTCTTC,CASTPPGGAYNEQFF
-,TRBV19,TRBJ2-4,-,TGTGCCAGTAGTATATCTTCCATTCAGTACTTC,CASSISSIQYF
TRBD1,TRBV20-1,TRBJ1-5,-,TGCAGTGCTAGAACAGGGGCATCGGACCAGCCCCAGCATTTT,CSARTGASDQPQHF
-,TRBV10-2,TRBJ2-7,-,TGCGCCAGCAGTGAGCAGGGATTGTACTACGAGCAGTACTTC,CASSEQGLYYEQYF
-,TRBV10-3,TRBJ1-4,-,TGTGCCATCAGTGAGGGAGTTTCGACTAATGAAAAACTGTTTTTT,CAISEGVSTNEKLFF
-,TRBV5-1,TRBJ2-3,-,TGCGCCAGCAGCTTGGCTCCAGAACGGCTCACAGATACGCAGTATTTT,CASSLAPERLTDTQYF
TRBD2,TRBV9,TRBJ2-2,few,TGTGCCAGCAGCGTATGGACTAGCGGGGGTACCGGGGAGCTGTTTTTT,CASSVWTSGGTGELFF
-,TRBV6-5,TRBJ1-6,-,TGTGCCAGCAGTTACAGGGGGTACTCCTATAATTCACCCCTCCACTTT,CASSYRGYSYNSPLHF
TRBD1,TRBV5-6,TRBJ2-7,-,TGTGCCAGCAGCTCGGACAGGGTGTCCTACGAGCAGTACTTC,CASSSDRVSYEQYF
-,TRBV20-1,TRBJ2-3,few,TGCAGTGCTAGTTATAACGGATATACGCAGTATTTT,CSASYNGYTQYF
TRBD1,TRBV6-5,TRBJ2-1,few,TGTGCCAGCAGTGGGTGGGACAGACACAATGAGCAGTTCTTC,CASSGWDRHNEQFF
TRBD1,TRBV6-5,TRBJ1-1,few,TGTGCCAGCATACAAACAGGGGTTAGATCCCTACGTGGTGGCACTGAAGCTTTCTTT,CASIQTGVRSLRGGTEAFF
-,TRBV12-3/TRBV12-4,TRBJ2-1,-,TGTGCCAGCAGTTACCCCCCCTTAAGCTCCTACAATGAGCAGTTCTTC,CASSYPPLSSYNEQFF
-,TRBV4-2,TRBJ2-1,few,TGTGCCAGCAGCCAAGATCGGGGGGCCGTCTACAATGAGCAGTTCTTC,CASSQDRGAVYNEQFF
TRBD2,TRBV12-3/TRBV12-4,TRBJ2-1,few,TGTGCCAGCTGGCCGGGGGGGCCATATGAGCAGTTCTTC,CASWPGGPYEQFF
TRBD1,TRBV12-3/TRBV12-4,TRBJ2-1,-,TGTGCCAGCAGTGTCGGGACAGGTCAGTTCTTC,CASSVGTGQFF
TRBD1,TRBV29-1,TRBJ1-2,-,TGCAGCGTTGATGGGGCAGGGGGCGCCTATGGCTACACCTTC,CSVDGAGGAYGYTF
TRBD1,TRBV5-1,TRBJ2-7,few,TGCGCCAGCAGCCCCGGGACAGGGCCCCGGGAGCAGTACTTC,CASSPGTGPREQYF
-,TRBV7-9,TRBJ2-5,few,TGTGCCCAGGGGAGAGAGACCCAGTACTTC,CAQGRETQYF
-,TRBV4-1,TRBJ1-1,few,TGCGCCAGCAGCCCCCCCACAGGCCCTGAAGCTTTCTTT,CASSPPTGPEAFF
-,TRBV4-1,TRBJ2-5,-,TGCGCCAGCAGCCTAGCGACAGCACAAGAGACCCAGTACTTC,CASSLATAQETQYF
TRBD2,TRBV6-2/TRBV6-3,TRBJ2-7,few,TGTGCCACCACGGCGGGAGGGGAGACCTACGAGCAGTACTTC,CATTAGGETYEQYF
TRBD1,TRBV7-9,TRBJ2-1,few,TGTGCCAGCAGCCCACGGACAGGGGAACGATACAATGAGCAGTTCTTC,CASSPRTGERYNEQFF
TRBD1,TRBV4-2,TRBJ2-7,many,TGTGCCAGCAGCCAGGGGGGACAGGGAGGCCCCTACGAGCAGTACTTC,CASSQGGQGGPYEQYF
TRBD2,TRBV15,TRBJ2-5,-,TGTGCCACCAGCGATACTAGCGGGGGCGGCCAGACCCAGTACTTC,CATSDTSGGGQTQYF
-,TRBV7-6,TRBJ1-3,few,TGTGCCAGCAGCTCGCGGGGGGCTAACACCATATATTTT,CASSSRGANTIYF
TRBD1,TRBV7-9,TRBJ1-2,-,TGTGCCAGCAGCTTAGGCGGGGACAGGGTTTATGGCTACACCTTC,CASSLGGDRVYGYTF
TRBD1,TRBV12-3/TRBV12-4,TRBJ2-1,few,TGTGCCAGCAGTTGGGGGACAGGGGGCAATGAGCAGTTCTTC,CASSWGTGGNEQFF
TRBD2,TRBV29-1,TRBJ2-3,-,TGCAGCGTCAATCGGAGACTAGCATCCGATACGCAGTATTTT,CSVNRRLASDTQYF
-,TRBV27,TRBJ2-1,-,TGTGCCAGCAGTTTTCTTGCGGGGAGCTCCTACAATGAGCAGTTCTTC,CASSFLAGSSYNEQFF
-,TRBV7-9,TRBJ1-2,-,TGTGCCAGCAGCAGACCTGACGGGACGTCAGATGGCTACACCTTC,CASSRPDGTSDGYTF
-,TRBV1,TRBJ2-5,-,TGCAGCGTTGTCCCCGAGGGGGGGCTGGAGACCCAGTACTTC,CSVVPEGGLETQYF
TRBD1,TRBV27,TRBJ2-7,-,TGTGCCAGCAGTTTTGCGGGCACGACAGGGGACGAGCAGTACTTC,CASSFAGTTGDEQYF
-,TRBV4-1,TRBJ1-3,many,TGCGCCAGCAGCCAAGCGGTTTCGATCGGTGACACCATATATTTT,CASSQAVSIGDTIYF
-,TRBV19,TRBJ2-5,few,TGTGCCAGTAGTATAGCCACGGGGGCGTACCAAGAGACCCAGTACTTC,CASSIATGAYQETQYF
-,TRBV7-9,TRBJ2-7,-,TGTGCCAGCAGCTTAGTTACTCCCGCCTACGAGCAGTACTTC,CASSLVTPAYEQYF
-,TRBV12-3/TRBV12-4,TRBJ2-7,-,TGTGCCAGCAGTTTATATACGACCTACGAGCAGTACTTC,CASSLYTTYEQYF
-,TRBV5-6,TRBJ1-1,-,TGTGCCAGCTCAGCTTTAGGGTTCAACACTGAAGCTTTCTTT,CASSALGFNTEAFF
TRBD1,TRBV29-1,TRBJ2-7,few,TGCAGCGCCCAAGGTGGAGACAGGGGGGCCGAGCAGTACTTC,CSAQGGDRGAEQYF